The TCR beta chain described here comes from a study of blood T cell repertoires in COVID-19. About the study: Donors of Cohort 3 who recovered were those that had two negative PCRs, clearance, or symptom resolution. The cDNA or gDNA used as material had been derived from T cells, B-cell-depleted T cells, or PBMCs.

V lost 7 bases and J lost 4; bases outside the gene matches: 7. Germline CDR1 and CDR2: GTSNPN and SVGIG (reference sequence). CDR3 length: 12 amino acids. The repertoire was sequenced with immunoSEQ multiplex PCR; TCRdb's copy has only in-frame clones and lacks some. The sample records around 300,000 clones, 88% being singletons. The origin of this receptor is a woman aged 55-69 years in a cohort exposed to, infected with or recovered from COVID-19 (not recorded which). The V gene is TRBV30, the J gene TRBJ2-7; 7 nucleotides align to TRBD2. The sequenced sample consisted of PBMCs or T cells enriched from blood (not recorded which). CDR3 loop: CAFAGGSYEQYF. In DNA form, the CDR3 reads TGTGCCTTCGCCGGCGGGAGTTACGAGCAGTACTTC.